This T cell receptor beta chain was observed in a study of CD8+ T cells in alopecia areata (dated by TCRdb to between 2018 and 2020). In the study overall: Treated patients were enrolled in an open-label pilot trial of oral tofacitinib, 5 to 10 mg twice daily, for moderate-to-severe alopecia areata. To study T cell clonal expansion in alopecia areata, the researchers applied high-throughput TCRbeta sequencing to both the C3H/HeJ mouse model and human patients. Human TCRbeta sequencing covered scalp tissue and sorted CD4+ and CD8+ peripheral blood T cells from patchy and totalis/universalis alopecia areata patients and healthy controls. immunoSEQ multiplex PCR using 35 Vbeta forward primers and 13 Jbeta reverse primers was used to amplify TCRbeta CDR3 regions. Biopsies were taken from tofacitinib-treated patients at baseline and at 4 and 24 weeks of treatment, and a later scalp biopsy was taken in several of the tofacitinib-treated patients. Patients stayed on tofacitinib for 6 to 18 months and then had 6 months of follow-up off drug so that delayed response and recurrence could be assessed. RNA came from the PAXgene miRNA kit for fixed scalp, the miRNeasy kit for PBMCs, and the RNeasy kit for mouse skin. Scalp clonality was compared among normal scalp (n=4), patchy alopecia areata scalp (n=8), and alopecia totalis/universalis scalp (n=8). For the treated patients, the SALT score, which quantifies what percentage of scalp surface area is affected, served as the measure of disease severity.

Receptor libraries were prepared by the immunoSEQ multiplex PCR assay. RNA was extracted from all samples and reverse transcribed into cDNA, which served as template for TCR sequencing. First-strand cDNA was synthesized using SuperScript III with a 2:1 mix of oligo-dT and random hexamers. Amplification bias was assessed with a synthetic immune receptor repertoire, and residual bias was removed computationally. The authors' analysis ran thus. Raw reads were preprocessed to remove errors, and CDR3 was defined according to IMGT conventions as the region from the conserved cysteine to phenylalanine. To get clonality, Shannon entropy was normalized by log2 of the number of productive unique TCRs and the result was subtracted from 1. Scalp TCRbeta sequences were cross-referenced with sorted blood CD4 and CD8 repertoires so that the CD4 or CD8 identity of scalp clones could be inferred. The table comes from immuneACCESS by way of TCRdb, which keeps in-frame sequences with V and J called. Part of the clones is missing from these tables; in studies checked, under half for an unresolved V gene and the rest for unknown reasons. V, J and clone size derive from that table, while D and trimming were established from the DNA sequence. This sample has roughly 190,000 clones in its table, and less than 65% of those were observed once. The biggest ten clones account for just over 1% of the sample.

The CDR3 has 15 amino acids, counting the end cysteine and phenylalanine. This entry keeps only the CDR3 DNA: 45 bases, framed from base 1. Trimming takes 4 bases off V and 7 bases off J; junction bases not matched to a gene: 11. The germline V gene yields SGHDT for CDR1 and YYEEEE for CDR2. This clone came up a few times. Its antigen is unknown. No qualities accompany the bases; no much larger clone lies one base away. Points the paper makes about the study in general: Shared TCR sequences between patients were less evident than in mice, which may be partly attributable to HLA diversity in the patient population. With tofacitinib, both scalp clonality and the number of expanded CD8+ clones among the top 100 scalp clones went down significantly. Unlike mouse skin, where gammadelta T cells dominate, normal human skin contains resident alphabeta T cells that get sequenced too, which complicates analysis of the scalp TCR repertoire. Many expanded lesional clones were found to persist in scalp and blood during tofacitinib treatment, and relapse after treatment cessation may be partly explained by this persistence. Compared with normal scalp, lesional scalp had higher clonality and more expanded CD8+ clones, particularly in alopecia totalis/universalis, a pattern that suggests antigenic drive. The treated cohort was small, with a single nonresponder, so links between baseline CD8+ expansion and response need larger studies.

The time point tag for this specimen amounts to: 24 weeks on oral tofacitinib. What the treatment or condition label conveys for this sample: oral pan-JAK inhibitor, 5-10 mg twice daily. Lesional scalp punch biopsies and peripheral blood were collected from alopecia areata patients. PBMCs were separated by density centrifugation and stained for CD3, CD4 and CD8, after which CD4+ and CD8+ T cells were sorted on a FACSAria. The sequence links TRBV5-6 to TRBJ1-5; 7 of the junction bases match TRBD1. This TCR derives from a human donor with alopecia areata. This material consisted of CD4+ T cells sorted from blood, taken at week 24, from a patient treated with tofacitinib. DNA sequence: TGTGCCAGCAGCGGACGGACAGGCTCCGGGCAGCCCCAGCATTTT. The translation is CASSGRTGSGQPQHF. Supplemented by the reference TRBV5-6 and TRBJ1-5 proteins around the CDR3, the complete variable domain is DAGVTQSPTHLIKTRGQQVTLRCSPKSGHDTVSWYQQALGQGPQFIFQYYEEEERQRGNFPDRFSGHQFPNYSSELNVNALLLGDSALYLCASSGRTGSGQPQHFGDGTRLSIL.